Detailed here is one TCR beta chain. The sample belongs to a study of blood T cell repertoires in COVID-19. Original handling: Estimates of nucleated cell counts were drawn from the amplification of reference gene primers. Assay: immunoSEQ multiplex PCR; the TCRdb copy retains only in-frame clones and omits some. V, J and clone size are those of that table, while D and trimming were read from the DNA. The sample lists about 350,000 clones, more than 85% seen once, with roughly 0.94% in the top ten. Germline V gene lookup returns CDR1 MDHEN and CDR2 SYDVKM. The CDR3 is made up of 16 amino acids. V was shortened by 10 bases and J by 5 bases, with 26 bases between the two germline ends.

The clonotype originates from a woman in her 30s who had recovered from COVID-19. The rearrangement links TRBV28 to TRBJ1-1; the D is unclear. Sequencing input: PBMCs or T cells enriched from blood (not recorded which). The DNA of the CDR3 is TGTGCCACCACTCCGGAGTTTACCGGGATGAGGACTGAAGCTTTCTTT. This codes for CATTPEFTGMRTEAFF.